This T cell receptor (beta chain) is from a study of cytomegalovirus exposure and HLA in healthy donors. Study outcomes and limitations: An ancestry cluster, one associated with Asian ancestry, reportedly showed fewer N-insertions than the 666-donor mean in a later analysis. A likely sequencing artifact accounted for one observed cluster of highly shared sequence variants. A list of 150 or so TCR beta chains associated with cytomegalovirus was given.

Primers for the PCR totalled 60 Vbeta and 13 Jbeta. In the authors' methods: A later analysis counted some 87 million unique TCR beta chains, around 10 million shared. Only in-frame clones appear in the TCRdb table, and some are missing; sequencing was by immunoSEQ multiplex PCR. V and J calls and clone size follow that table, whereas D and trimming were derived from the DNA. Of 150,000 to 200,000 clones listed, under 85% are singletons. This CDR3 is 14 amino acids long. The V end was cut by 2 bases, the J end by 4 bases, with 11 bases between. Germline V lookup: CDR1 SGHVS, CDR2 FNYEAQ. About this clone itself: Antigen: not known.

V is TRBV7-6 and J is TRBJ2-5; D is possibly TRBD2 (6 bases). The origin of this receptor is a woman aged 30 to 39 in good health and CMV-seronegative. Sequences were obtained from PBMCs. CDR3 amino acids: CASSLPGLGETQYF. The CDR3 bases are TGTGCCAGCAGCTTACCGGGACTCGGAGAGACCCAGTACTTC.